The sequence of this T cell receptor beta chain was determined in a study of cytomegalovirus exposure and HLA in healthy donors. Each donor's status was that of a healthy bone marrow donor. Researchers ran the PCR with 60 Vbeta and 13 Jbeta primers. Data came from immunoSEQ multiplex PCR; TCRdb stores just in-frame clones and leaves some out. The table has 180,000 or so clones, approximately 80% seen once. The V and J ends lost 5 bases and 6 bases respectively, with 13 bases between them. The CDR3 sequence is 14 residues long. Per the germline V gene, CDR1 is SGHVS and CDR2 is FQNEAQ. In the case of this clone: Its antigen is unknown.

Study observations and caveats: Specificity of a few CMV-associated chains for CMV antigens was verified in vitro.

The origin of this receptor is a woman aged 50 to 60 in good health and CMV-seropositive. V is TRBV7-8 and J is TRBJ2-2, with D possibly being TRBD2 (6 bases). Material: PBMCs. The CDR3 protein is CASSPPGGAGELFF. The CDR3 DNA is TGTGCCAGCAGCCCCCCCGGGGGAGCCGGGGAGCTGTTTTTT. Complete variable domain (other parts from reference TRBV7-8 and TRBJ2-2): GAGVSQSPRYKVAKRGQDVALRCDPISGHVSLFWYQQALGQGPEFLTYFQNEAQLDKSGLPSDRFFAERPEGSVSTLKIQRTQQEDSAVYLCASSPPGGAGELFFGEGSRLTVL.